The present T cell receptor beta chain was sequenced within a study of CD8+ T cells in alopecia areata. About the study: Treatment comprised oral tofacitinib, 5 to 10 mg twice daily, in treated patients.

As the sequencing template, cDNA was produced by extracting RNA and reverse transcribing it. Clones were sequenced by immunoSEQ multiplex PCR, and TCRdb holds only the in-frame ones, with some missing. This table holds over 200,000 clones, around three fifths found once. Germline loops: CDR1 SGHRS, CDR2 YFSETQ. CDR3 length: 14 residues. Trimming pared 2 bases from V and 1 base from J, leaving 8 bases between. Points on this clone: Its specificity is not known.

Study-wide findings and caveats: Sequencing of scalp tissue also captures the resident alphabeta T cells of normal skin.

The V gene is TRBV5-1, the J gene TRBJ2-3; D is unresolved. The source is a human donor with alopecia areata. The input for sequencing was CD4+ T cells sorted from blood, taken at week 0. In DNA, the CDR3 is TGCGCCAGCAGCTTCTACGAGGGCACAGATACGCAGTATTTT. This translates into CASSFYEGTDTQYF.